Listed here are 10 T cell receptor beta chains from one sample, sequenced in a study of blood T cells in healthy people across ages. The authors ran a second PCR of roughly 6 to 11 cycles using a sample-barcoded 5' primer and a J-beta primer mix. In TCRdb, the 5' RACE reads were re-called with MiXCR into one record per CDR3 protein. The sample records 1.6 million or so distinct CDR3 sequences, roughly a third being singletons. The sample was blood. These TCRs come from a woman younger than 45 in good health.

The chain carries TRBV29-1 and TRBJ2-1, with D tentatively TRBD1 (5 bases). The V and J ends lost 1 base and 10 bases respectively, with 11 bases between them. The germline gives CDR1 SQVTM, CDR2 ANQGSEA. This CDR3 is built from 12 residues. The chain's CDR3 is CSVEVGESEQFF. CDR3 bases: TGCAGCGTTGAAGTAGGGGAAAGCGAGCAGTTCTTC.

V and J are TRBV6-5 and TRBJ2-1; 7 nucleotides align to TRBD1. CDR3 size: 15 residues. J gave up 13 bases and V 1 base, and 13 bases lay outside the gene matches. Looked up from germline, CDR1 is MNHEY and CDR2 is SVGAGI. CDR3 amino acids: CASSYLTGDGETQFF. The CDR3 region has the DNA TGTGCCAGCAGTTACTTAACAGGGGATGGGGAGACCCAGTTCTTC.

The chain uses TRBV27 and TRBJ2-1, with D perhaps matching TRBD2 (5 bases). Judging by the DNA end, TRBJ2-7 fits better; the J call may be wrong. Looked up from germline, CDR1 is MNHEY and CDR2 is SMNVEV (reference sequence). This CDR3 spans 15 amino acids. The CDR3 coding sequence is TGTGCCAGCAACAGTATGGCTAGCTCCTACAATGAGCAGTACTTC. Translated: CASNSMASSYNEQYF.

In this sample, this clonotype turned up a few times. The rearrangement joins TRBV5-6 to TRBJ2-7; perhaps TRBD2 as D (5 bases). Trimming cost V 3 bases and J 3 bases, with 16 bases left between them. There are 15 residues in the CDR3. Germline V gene data show CDR1 as SGHDT and CDR2 as YYEEEE. CDR3 nucleotides: TGTGCCAGCAGCTCCCCTGGTCGGGGAATCTACGAGCAGTACTTC. Amino acids: CASSSPGRGIYEQYF.

The chain is built from TRBV3-1 and TRBJ1-2; no definite D call. Between the trimmed V and J ends, which lost 0 bases and 5 bases, there was a span of 28 bases. Per the germline V gene, CDR1 is LGHDT and CDR2 is YNNKEL (reference sequence). CDR3 length equals 20 residues. DNA for the CDR3: TGTGCCAGCAGCCAAGAATATACCTTTGTGTCCGGGGAGAACCGGTATGGCTACACCTTC. It yields the protein CASSQEYTFVSGENRYGYTF.

The chain has TRBV7-6 and TRBJ1-4; TRBD1 agrees at 8 bases. The CDR3 is made up of 15 amino acids. CDR1 and CDR2 (germline): SGHVS, FNYEAQ. Trimming cost V 5 bases and J 4 bases; bases outside gene matches: 6. CDR3 nucleotide sequence: TGTGCCAGCAGCCGGACAGGGAGTAATAATGAAAAACTGTTTTTT. This encodes CASSRTGSNNEKLFF.

This clonotype appeared a few times. The rearrangement uses TRBV6-1 and TRBJ1-5; TRBD1 is a possible D gene (6 bases). The CDR3 runs 15 residues. Germline CDR1 and CDR2: MNHNS and SASEGT. V lost 4 bases and J lost 2, with 12 bases in between. This CDR3 reads CASSGSQGGNQPQHF. The CDR3 nucleotides read TGTGCCAGCAGTGGGTCACAGGGTGGCAATCAGCCCCAGCATTTT.

The chain uses TRBV7-9 and TRBJ1-1, with D perhaps TRBD1 (6 bases). The V and J ends lost 6 bases and 4 bases respectively, with 18 bases between them. This CDR3 has 15 residues. Germline assignment: CDR1 SEHNR and CDR2 FQNEAQ (reference sequence). The CDR3 DNA follows: TGTGCCAGCAGTTCAGACCGACAGGCGCGCACTGAAGCTTTCTTT. Protein sequence: CASSSDRQARTEAFF. The full variable domain, completed using reference TRBV7-9 and TRBJ1-1, is DTGVSQNPRHKITKRGQNVTFRCDPISEHNRLYWYRQTLGQGPEFLTYFQNEAQLEKSRLLSDRFSAERPKGSFSTLEIQRTEQGDSAMYLCASSSDRQARTEAFFGQGTRLTVV.

This clonotype was picked up many times. The chain joins TRBV5-1 to TRBJ2-3, with D uncertain. The CDR3 length is 12 residues. V gave up 0 bases and J gave up 9 bases, with 8 bases separating them. In germline, CDR1 is SGHRS, CDR2 YFSETQ. The CDR3 nucleotides read TGCGCCAGCAGCTTGGATCGGGCCACGCAGTATTTT. Its translation is CASSLDRATQYF.

The J gene is TRBJ1-4, the V gene TRBV29-1; D is uncertain. CDR1 and CDR2 from the germline V gene are SQVTM and ANQGSEA. V gave up 4 bases and J gave up 4 bases, with 13 bases separating them. The CDR3 runs 14 residues. For the CDR3, the DNA is TGCAGCGTTGTAAAAGCTCAAGTTAATGAAAAACTGTTTTTT. It codes for CSVVKAQVNEKLFF.